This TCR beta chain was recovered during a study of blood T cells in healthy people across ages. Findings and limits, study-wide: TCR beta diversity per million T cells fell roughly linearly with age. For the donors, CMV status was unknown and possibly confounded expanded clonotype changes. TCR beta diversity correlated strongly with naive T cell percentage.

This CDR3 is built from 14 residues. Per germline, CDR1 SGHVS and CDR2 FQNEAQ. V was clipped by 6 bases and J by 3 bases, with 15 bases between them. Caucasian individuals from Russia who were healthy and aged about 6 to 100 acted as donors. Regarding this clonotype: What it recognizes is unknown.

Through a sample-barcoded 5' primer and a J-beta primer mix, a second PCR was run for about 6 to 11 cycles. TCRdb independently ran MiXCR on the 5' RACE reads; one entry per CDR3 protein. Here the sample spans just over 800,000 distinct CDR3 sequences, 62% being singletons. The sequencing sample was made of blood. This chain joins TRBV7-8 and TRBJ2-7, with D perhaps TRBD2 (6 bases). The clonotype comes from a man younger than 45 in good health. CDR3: CASRVGGASYEQYF. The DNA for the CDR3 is TGTGCCAGCAGGGTGGGGGGTGCAAGCTACGAGCAGTACTTC.